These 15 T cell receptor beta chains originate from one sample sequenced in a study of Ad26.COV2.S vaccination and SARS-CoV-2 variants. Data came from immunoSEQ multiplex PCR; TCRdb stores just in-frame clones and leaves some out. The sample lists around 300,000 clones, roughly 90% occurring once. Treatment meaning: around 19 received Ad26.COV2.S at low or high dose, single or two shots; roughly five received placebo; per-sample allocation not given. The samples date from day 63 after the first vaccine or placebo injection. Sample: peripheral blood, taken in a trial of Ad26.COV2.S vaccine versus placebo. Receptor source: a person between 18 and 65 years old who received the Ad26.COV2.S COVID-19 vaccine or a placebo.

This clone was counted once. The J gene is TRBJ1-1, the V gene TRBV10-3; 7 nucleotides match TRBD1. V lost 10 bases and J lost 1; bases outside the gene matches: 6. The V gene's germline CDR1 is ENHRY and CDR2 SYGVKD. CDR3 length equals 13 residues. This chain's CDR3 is CATSGTANTEAFF. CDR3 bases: TGTGCCACCTCCGGGACAGCGAACACTGAAGCTTTCTTT.

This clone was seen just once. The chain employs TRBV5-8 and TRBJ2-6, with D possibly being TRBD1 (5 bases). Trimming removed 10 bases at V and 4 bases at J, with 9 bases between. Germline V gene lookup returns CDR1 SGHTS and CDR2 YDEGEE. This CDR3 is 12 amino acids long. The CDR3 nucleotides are TGTGCCCCAGGGTGGGGGGCCAACGTCCTGACTTTC. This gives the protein CAPGWGANVLTF.

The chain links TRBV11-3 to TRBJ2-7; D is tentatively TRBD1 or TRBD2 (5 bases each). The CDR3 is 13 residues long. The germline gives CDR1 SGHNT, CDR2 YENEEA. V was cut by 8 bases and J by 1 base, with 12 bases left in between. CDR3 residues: CASGEGPSYEQYV. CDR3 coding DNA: TGTGCCAGCGGCGAGGGACCGTCCTACGAGCAGTACGTC.

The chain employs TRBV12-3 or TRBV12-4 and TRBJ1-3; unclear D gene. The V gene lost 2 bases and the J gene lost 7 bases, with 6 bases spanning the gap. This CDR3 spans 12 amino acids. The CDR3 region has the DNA TGTGCCAGCAGTTTAATGGCGAACACCATATATTTT. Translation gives CASSLMANTIYF.

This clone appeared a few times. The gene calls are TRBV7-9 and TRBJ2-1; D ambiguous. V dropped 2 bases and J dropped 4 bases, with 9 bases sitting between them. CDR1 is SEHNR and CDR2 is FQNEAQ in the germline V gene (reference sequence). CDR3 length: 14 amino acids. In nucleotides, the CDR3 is TGTGCCAGCAGCTTAACAAGTTCTTACAATGAGCAGTTCTTC. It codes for CASSLTSSYNEQFF.

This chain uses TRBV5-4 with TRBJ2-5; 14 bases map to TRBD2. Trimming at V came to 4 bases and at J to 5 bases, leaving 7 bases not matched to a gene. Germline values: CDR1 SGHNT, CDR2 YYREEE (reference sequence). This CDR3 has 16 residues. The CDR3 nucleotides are TGTGCCAGCAGCCCAGGACTAGCGGGGGGCGTCGAGACCCAGTACTTC. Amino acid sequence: CASSPGLAGGVETQYF.

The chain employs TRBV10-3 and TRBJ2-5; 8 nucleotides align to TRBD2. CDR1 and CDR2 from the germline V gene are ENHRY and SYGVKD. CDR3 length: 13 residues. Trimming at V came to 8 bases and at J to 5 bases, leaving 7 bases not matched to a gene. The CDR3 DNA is TGTGCCATCGGTTTCCGGGAGGGGGAGACCCAGTACTTC. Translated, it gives CAIGFREGETQYF.

CDR3 nucleotides: TGCGCCAGCAAAGGAAGAATGAACACTGAAGCTTTCTTT. It codes for CASKGRMNTEAFF. The gene calls are TRBV23-1 and TRBJ1-1; D remains unclear. TRBV23-1 qualifies as an ORF whose function is uncertain. The CDR3 totals 13 residues. V was cut by 7 bases and J by 0 bases, with 9 bases left in between.

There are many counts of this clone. The CDR3 region is CASSPPGQGRPEAFF. CDR3 DNA: TGTGCCAGCTCACCACCGGGGCAGGGGAGGCCTGAAGCTTTCTTT. The gene calls are TRBV18 and TRBJ1-1; TRBD1 might be the D (6 bases). The CDR3 runs 15 residues. V dropped 0 bases and J dropped 6 bases, with 14 bases sitting between them. Germline CDR1 reads KGHSH; CDR2 reads LQKENI. The complete variable domain, with remaining parts taken from reference TRBV18 and TRBJ1-1, reads NAGVMQNPRHLVRRRGQEARLRCSPMKGHSHVYWYRQLPEEGLKFMVYLQKENIIDESGMPKERFSAEFPKEGPSILRIQQVVRGDSAAYFCASSPPGQGRPEAFFGQGTRLTVV.

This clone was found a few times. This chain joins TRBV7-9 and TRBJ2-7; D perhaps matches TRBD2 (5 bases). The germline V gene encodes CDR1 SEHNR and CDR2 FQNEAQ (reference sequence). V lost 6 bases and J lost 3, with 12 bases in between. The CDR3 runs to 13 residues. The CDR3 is CASRGPGGYEQYF. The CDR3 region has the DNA TGTGCCAGCAGAGGTCCCGGAGGCTACGAGCAGTACTTC.

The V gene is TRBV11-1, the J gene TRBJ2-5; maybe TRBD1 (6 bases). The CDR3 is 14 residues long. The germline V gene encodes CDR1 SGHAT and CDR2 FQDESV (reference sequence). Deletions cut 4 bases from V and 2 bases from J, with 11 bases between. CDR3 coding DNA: TGTGCCAGCAGCTCTTACCAGGGGCAAGAGACCCAGTACTTC. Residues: CASSSYQGQETQYF.

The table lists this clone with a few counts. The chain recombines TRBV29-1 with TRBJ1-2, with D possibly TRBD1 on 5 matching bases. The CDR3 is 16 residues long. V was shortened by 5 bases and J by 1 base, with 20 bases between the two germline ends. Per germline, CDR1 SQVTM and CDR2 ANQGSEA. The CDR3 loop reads CSVYGISGISNYGYTF. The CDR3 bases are TGCAGCGTTTACGGTATATCAGGGATTAGTAACTATGGCTACACCTTC.

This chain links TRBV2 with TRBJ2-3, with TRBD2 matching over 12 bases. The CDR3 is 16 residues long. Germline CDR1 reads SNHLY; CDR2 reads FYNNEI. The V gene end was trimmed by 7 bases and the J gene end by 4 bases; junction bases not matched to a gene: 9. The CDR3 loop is CASITTSGSIPDTQYF. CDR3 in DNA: TGTGCCAGCATCACGACTAGCGGGAGTATCCCAGATACGCAGTATTTT.

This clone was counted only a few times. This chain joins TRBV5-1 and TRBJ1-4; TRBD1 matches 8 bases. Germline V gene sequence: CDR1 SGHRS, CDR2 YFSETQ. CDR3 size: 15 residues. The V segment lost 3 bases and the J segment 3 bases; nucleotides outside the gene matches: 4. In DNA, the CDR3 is TGCGCCAGCAGCTCGCAGGGGGCTTCTAATGAAAAACTGTTTTTT. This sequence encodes CASSSQGASNEKLFF.

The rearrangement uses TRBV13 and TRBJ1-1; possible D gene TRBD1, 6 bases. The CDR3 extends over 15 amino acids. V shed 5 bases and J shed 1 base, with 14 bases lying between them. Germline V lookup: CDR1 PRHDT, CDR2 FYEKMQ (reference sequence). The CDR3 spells CASSPLPDRNTEAFF. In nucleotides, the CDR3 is TGTGCCAGCAGCCCTCTCCCGGACAGGAACACTGAAGCTTTCTTT.